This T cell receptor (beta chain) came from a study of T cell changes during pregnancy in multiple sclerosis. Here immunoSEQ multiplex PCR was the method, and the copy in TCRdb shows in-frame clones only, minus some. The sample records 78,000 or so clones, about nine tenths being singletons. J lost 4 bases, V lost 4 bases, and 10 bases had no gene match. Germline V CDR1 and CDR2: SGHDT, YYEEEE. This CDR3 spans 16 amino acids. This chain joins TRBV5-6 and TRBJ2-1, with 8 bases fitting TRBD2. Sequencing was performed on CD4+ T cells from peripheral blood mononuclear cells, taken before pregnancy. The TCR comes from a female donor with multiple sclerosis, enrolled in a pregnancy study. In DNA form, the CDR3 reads TGTGCCAGCAGCCCCCCCGGGGTAGCGGGATACAATGAGCAGTTCTTC. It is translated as CASSPPGVAGYNEQFF.